This T cell receptor (beta chain) was found in a study of cytomegalovirus exposure and HLA in healthy donors. With regard to this clone: What it binds is unknown.

Study results and caveats: The listing of 150 to 200 TCR beta chains classed them as cytomegalovirus-associated.

From germline, CDR1 is MDHEN and CDR2 SYDVKM. This CDR3 is 12 amino acids long. V shed 8 bases, J shed 6 bases, and the junction held 7 bases outside the gene matches. Researchers ran the PCR with 60 Vbeta and 13 Jbeta primers. Repertoires were generated with immunoSEQ multiplex PCR, while TCRdb's copy carries only in-frame clones and drops some. Among 170,000 or so clones, about 80% were seen once, and the ten largest hold more than 4%. The receptor comes from a man in his late teens or twenties in good health and CMV-seronegative. Material: PBMCs. The chain recombines TRBV28 with TRBJ2-7; 7 bases line up with TRBD1. CDR3 protein: CASGYRGGEQYF. The DNA for the CDR3 is TGTGCCAGCGGTTACAGGGGCGGCGAGCAGTACTTC.